These 15 T cell receptor beta chains came from one sample sequenced in a study of cytomegalovirus exposure and HLA in healthy donors. Researchers ran the PCR with 60 Vbeta and 13 Jbeta primers. Only in-frame clones appear in the TCRdb table, and some are missing; sequencing was by immunoSEQ multiplex PCR. Among some 130,000 clones listed, 81% were seen once. The specimen was PBMCs. The receptors shown here come from a man aged 18 to 29 in good health and CMV-seronegative.

The V call is TRBV5-4, the J call TRBJ1-4, with D possibly TRBD1 on 6 matching bases. Germline V CDR1 and CDR2: SGHNT, YYREEE (reference sequence). The CDR3 runs 15 residues. With 1 base removed from V and 6 bases from J, the gap between germline ends came to 13 bases. The DNA of the CDR3 is TGTGCCAGCAGCTTGCGAGTGGCAGGGGATGAAAAACTGTTTTTT. This gives the protein CASSLRVAGDEKLFF.

V is TRBV29-1 and J is TRBJ2-2; 9 bases are a match to TRBD2. With 4 bases clipped from V and 1 base from J, the junction kept 4 bases outside the gene matches. Germline CDR1 reads SQVTM; CDR2 reads ANQGSEA. The CDR3 consists of 15 residues. CDR3 in amino acids: CSVGGTSRNTGELFF. DNA of the CDR3: TGCAGCGTTGGCGGGACTAGCAGGAACACCGGGGAGCTGTTTTTT.

Here the CDR3 DNA reads TGTGCCAGCAGGGCCGATAATTCACCCCTCCACTTT. The encoded protein is CASRADNSPLHF. The rearrangement uses TRBV2 and TRBJ1-6; D unresolved. Germline V lookup: CDR1 SNHLY, CDR2 FYNNEI. Trimming removed 6 bases from V and 5 bases from J, with 5 bases in between. This CDR3 is 12 amino acids long.

This sequence joins TRBV6-1 and TRBJ1-5, with 7 bases lining up with TRBD1. V was pared by 1 base and J by 3 bases, with 3 bases of the junction left unmatched. The CDR3 length is 15 residues. Germline loops: CDR1 MNHNS, CDR2 SASEGT. DNA for the CDR3: TGTGCCAGCAGTGAAGGGGACAGCTACAATCAGCCCCAGCATTTT. This encodes CASSEGDSYNQPQHF.

V usage is TRBV9 and J usage is TRBJ2-7, with 10 bases aligning to TRBD1. Trimming cost V 4 bases and J 7 bases; bases outside gene matches: 8. The germline V gene has CDR1 SGDLS and CDR2 YYNGEE. The CDR3 has 14 amino acids. The CDR3 region has the DNA TGTGCCAGCAGCCCGCGGACAGGGGGGTCGGAGCAGTACTTC. Residues: CASSPRTGGSEQYF.

The chain employs TRBV10-3 and TRBJ1-1; no definite D call. The CDR3 totals 13 residues. Trimming shortened V by 6 bases and J by 3 bases, and 11 bases separated the two germline ends. Per the germline V gene, CDR1 is ENHRY and CDR2 is SYGVKD. Written as DNA, the CDR3 is TGTGCCATCAGATCCCAGAGGGACACTGAAGCTTTCTTT. Translating it yields CAIRSQRDTEAFF.

The gene calls are TRBV27 and TRBJ1-1, with TRBD1 as a possible D gene (6 bases). The CDR3 loop spans 15 amino acids. Trimming left V 5 bases short and J 4 bases short, with 17 bases between. Germline V gene data show CDR1 as MNHEY and CDR2 as SMNVEV (reference sequence). CDR3 loop: CASSPPGHGTTEAFF. CDR3 DNA sequence: TGTGCCAGCAGTCCCCCGGGACATGGGACCACTGAAGCTTTCTTT.

This clone was detected only a few times. The chain links TRBV6-5 to TRBJ2-5; TRBD2 agrees at 10 bases. CDR1 is MNHEY, CDR2 SVGAGI, per germline. CDR3 length: 14 residues. The ends lost 7 bases at V and 4 bases at J; junction bases unmatched: 6. The CDR3 here is CASTPAGGRETQYF. In DNA, the CDR3 is TGTGCCAGCACTCCAGCGGGGGGGCGAGAGACCCAGTACTTC.

V and J are TRBV27 and TRBJ2-7; D uncertain. The CDR3 totals 13 residues. In germline, CDR1 is MNHEY, CDR2 SMNVEV (reference sequence). V was pared by 8 bases and J by 4 bases, with 15 bases between. CDR3 loop: CASWPSTTYEQYF. As DNA, the CDR3 is TGTGCCAGCTGGCCTAGTACGACGTACGAGCAGTACTTC.

As regards this clone: The same CDR3 is also encoded by other DNA sequences in this sample. This chain links TRBV11-2 with TRBJ1-1, with a possible D match to TRBD1 (5 bases). V lost 6 bases and J lost 5, with 13 bases in between. This CDR3 is built from 13 residues. Germline V gene sequence: CDR1 SGHAT, CDR2 FQNNGV. CDR3 sequence (DNA): TGTGCCAGCAGGGGAACCGGGGGGACTGAAGCTTTCTTT. Protein sequence: CASRGTGGTEAFF.

J is TRBJ1-6 and V is TRBV30; D is possibly TRBD1 (5 bases). CDR1 GTSNPN and CDR2 SVGIG come from the germline V gene (reference sequence). V lost 2 bases and J 5 bases, leaving 13 bases between the germline ends. This CDR3 is 15 amino acids long. CDR3 in amino acids: CAWSHPGHHNSPLHF. The CDR3 bases are TGTGCCTGGAGTCATCCCGGACACCATAATTCACCCCTCCACTTT.

The rearrangement links TRBV10-2 to TRBJ1-2; D is ambiguous. Trimming took 2 bases from V and 5 from J, leaving 12 bases between them. The CDR3 loop spans 14 amino acids. Germline V lookup: CDR1 WSHSY, CDR2 SAAADI. This CDR3 reads CASSEPGRGYGYTF. The CDR3 nucleotides are TGCGCCAGCAGTGAGCCAGGACGGGGATATGGCTACACCTTC.

This clone was counted a single time. The V call is TRBV7-9, the J call TRBJ1-2; D is unclear. Trimming pared 1 base from V and 8 bases from J, leaving 14 bases between. This CDR3 is built from 14 residues. The germline CDR1 and CDR2 sequences are SEHNR and FQNEAQ (reference sequence). CDR3: CASSLGPPMRGYTF. For the CDR3, the DNA is TGTGCCAGCAGCTTAGGTCCCCCCATGAGGGGCTACACCTTC.

J is TRBJ2-5 and V is TRBV30, with D perhaps matching TRBD2 (6 bases). The CDR3 spans 14 residues. Per germline, CDR1 GTSNPN and CDR2 SVGIG (reference sequence). Trimming left V 2 bases short and J 5 bases short, with 15 bases between. CDR3 loop: CAWSSAEGLETQYF. CDR3 DNA: TGTGCCTGGAGTTCGGCGGAGGGGCTGGAGACCCAGTACTTC.

The gene calls are TRBV9 and TRBJ2-7, with D tentatively TRBD2 (5 bases). Germline V gene sequence: CDR1 SGDLS, CDR2 YYNGEE. V was cut by 4 bases and J by 6 bases, with 14 bases left in between. The CDR3 is 13 amino acids. Here the CDR3 reads CASSPSVRAEQYF. CDR3 DNA: TGTGCCAGCAGCCCTTCTGTGCGGGCCGAGCAGTACTTC.